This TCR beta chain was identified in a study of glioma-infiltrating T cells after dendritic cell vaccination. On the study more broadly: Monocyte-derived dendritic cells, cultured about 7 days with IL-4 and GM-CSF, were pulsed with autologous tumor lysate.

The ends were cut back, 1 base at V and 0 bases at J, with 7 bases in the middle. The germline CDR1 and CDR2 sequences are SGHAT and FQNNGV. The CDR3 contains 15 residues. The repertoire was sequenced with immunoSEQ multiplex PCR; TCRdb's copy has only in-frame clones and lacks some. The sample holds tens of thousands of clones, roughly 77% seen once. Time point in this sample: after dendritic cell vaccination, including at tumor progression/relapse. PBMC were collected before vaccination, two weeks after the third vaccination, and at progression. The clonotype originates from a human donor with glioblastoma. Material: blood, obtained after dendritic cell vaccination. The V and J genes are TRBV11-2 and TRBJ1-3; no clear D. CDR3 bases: TGTGCCAGCAGCTTAGTTATCCGCTCTGGAAACACCATATATTTT. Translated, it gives CASSLVIRSGNTIYF.